This is a list of T cell receptor beta chains from one sample in a study of CD8+CD57+ T cells in acquired aplastic anemia. MiXCR was run by TCRdb on the reads, yielding one entry per CDR3 protein. The table lists about 170,000 distinct CDR3 sequences, 50% to 75% of them singletons. Material for sequencing was sorted CD4+, CD8+, or CD8+CD57+ T cells (not recorded which) from PBMCs. These TCRs come from a human donor in good health. The CDR3 runs from the conserved cysteine through the conserved F or W. Fields, in order: D gene, J gene, clone size, V gene, CDR3 DNA, CDR3 protein. D genes are given only for firm matches. Size is omitted from some rows. Given values are once, few, many or a class for expanded clones.

NA	TRBJ1-3	few	TRBV5-1	TGCGCCAGCAGCTCGCAGGGGTCTGGAAACACCATATATTTT	CASSSQGSGNTIYF
NA	TRBJ1-1	NA	TRBV29-1	TGCAGCGTTGAAGGGAGTGGGGCTGAAGCTTTCTTT	CSVEGSGAEAFF
NA	TRBJ1-5	NA	TRBV19	TGTGCCAGTAGTATAGTCCAGGGGATGGGCAATCAGCCCCAGCATTTT	CASSIVQGMGNQPQHF
TRBD1	TRBJ2-5	NA	TRBV7-9	TGTGCCAGCAGCCCGGGCAGGGGGCAAGGAGAGACCCAGTACTTC	CASSPGRGQGETQYF
NA	TRBJ2-7	many	TRBV30	TGTGCCTGGAGTGAAGGACCCCCCCACGAGCAGTACTTC	CAWSEGPPHEQYF
NA	TRBJ1-1	once	TRBV4-1	TGCGCCAGCAGCCAAGCCCCAATTCGACAGAGTGAAGCTTTCTTT	CASSQAPIRQSEAFF
NA	TRBJ1-3	many	TRBV9	TGTGCCAGCAGCGTAGTAGGTGGAGAGGACCCATACTCTGGAAACACCATATATTTT	CASSVVGGEDPYSGNTIYF
NA	TRBJ1-6	NA	TRBV20-1	TGCAGTGCTAGAGTGATTTCCCCTAGTTCACCCCTCCACTTT	CSARVISPSSPLHF
TRBD2	TRBJ2-5	NA	TRBV7-2	TGTGCCAGCAGCTTAGTAAGACTAGCCGGGGAGACCCAGTACTTC	CASSLVRLAGETQYF
TRBD1	TRBJ2-7	NA	TRBV7-2	TGTGCCAGCAGCGCGGCCGGGGGACAGGGTTCGTACGAGCAGTACTTC	CASSAAGGQGSYEQYF
NA	TRBJ2-1	NA	TRBV12-3/TRBV12-4	TGTGCCAGCAGTTTGGCAAGGACTGAGCAGTTCTTC	CASSLARTEQFF
NA	TRBJ1-6	NA	TRBV9	TGTGCCAGCAGCTTCTCCGGGACGGCGGGGAATTCACCCCTCCACTTT	CASSFSGTAGNSPLHF
TRBD2	TRBJ2-2	NA	TRBV7-3	TGTGCCAGCAGCTTAATGCGGACTAGTACCGGGGAGCTGTTTTTT	CASSLMRTSTGELFF
TRBD2	TRBJ2-1	NA	TRBV10-2	TGCGCCAGCAGTGACGGGGGACTACTCAATGAGCAGTTCTTC	CASSDGGLLNEQFF
TRBD1	TRBJ2-7	NA	TRBV20-1	TGCAGTGCTAGAGGGACAGGGGGCGAGCAGTACTTC	CSARGTGGEQYF
TRBD2	TRBJ2-3	NA	TRBV2	TGTGCCAGCAGGGTGACTAGCGGGGTAGAAGATACGCAGTATTTT	CASRVTSGVEDTQYF
NA	TRBJ2-5	once	TRBV7-6	TGTGCCAGCAACCCCGGAACGAAAGAGACCCAGTACTTC	CASNPGTKETQYF
NA	TRBJ2-7	many	TRBV28	TGTGCCAGCAGTCCAAACAGGTACACCTACGAGCAGTACTTC	CASSPNRYTYEQYF
TRBD1	TRBJ1-2	few	TRBV29-1	TGCAGCGTTGGGGACAGGGGCTATGGCTACACCTTC	CSVGDRGYGYTF
NA	TRBJ2-5	few	TRBV4-1	TGCGCCAGCAGCCAAGATGGCACTAGCAGCAATCGGGAGACCCAGTACTTC	CASSQDGTSSNRETQYF
TRBD1	TRBJ1-2	NA	TRBV5-1	TGCGCCAGCAGCCCTCGGGACTGGGGACAGGTTAACTATGGCTACACCTTC	CASSPRDWGQVNYGYTF
NA	TRBJ1-2	NA	TRBV19	TGTGCCAGTAGTATAGCGAGGGGCGCCTATGGCTACACCTTC	CASSIARGAYGYTF
TRBD2	TRBJ2-5	NA	TRBV20-1	TGCAGTGCTAGCGGGACTAGCGGGAACATCCAAGAGACCCAGTACTTC	CSASGTSGNIQETQYF
NA	TRBJ1-5	once	TRBV7-2	TGTGCCAGCAGCTTTAGCGGGGGGGCAGGGGCCGGTCAGCCCCAGCATTTT	CASSFSGGAGAGQPQHF
TRBD2	TRBJ2-5	many	TRBV7-9	TGTGCCAGCAGCTTTCCGACTAGCGGGGAAGAGACCCAGTACTTC	CASSFPTSGEETQYF
NA	TRBJ1-1	many	TRBV5-8	TGTGCCAGCAGCTTATTCGGGACTGAAGCTTTCTTT	CASSLFGTEAFF
NA	TRBJ1-2	NA	TRBV2	TGTGCCAGCAGCTTAACAGGGAATCCGCATGGCTACACCTTC	CASSLTGNPHGYTF
NA	TRBJ2-6	many	TRBV20-1	TGCAGTGCGGAGGGGGGCTCTGGGGCCAACGTCCTGACTTTC	CSAEGGSGANVLTF
TRBD1	TRBJ2-3	NA	TRBV5-1	TGCGCCAGCGGACAGGGAACGAGGGCAGATACGCAGTATTTT	CASGQGTRADTQYF